The clone carrying this TCR beta chain was observed a handful of times. Its antigen remains unknown. Between the trimmed V and J ends, which lost 2 bases and 0 bases, there was a span of 4 bases. There are 12 residues in the CDR3. Germline-derived CDR1 and CDR2 are DFQATT and SNEGSKA (reference sequence). These data belong to a study of T-cell memory formation after mild COVID-19. At the level of the study: TCR clusters largely stayed donor specific. Study conclusions and caveats: Contracting CD8+ clones were enriched in EMRA, CD4+ mainly in CM and EM. Pre-infection memory held some responding clones, suggesting pre-existing cross-reactive T cells responded.

After 5'RACE with constant-segment primers, TCR alpha and TCR beta cDNA libraries carrying sample barcodes and UMIs were obtained. TCRdb analysed the 5' RACE reads with MiXCR anew, one entry per CDR3 protein. The sample includes about 320,000 distinct CDR3 sequences, 14% seen only once; the top ten take 20% to 25%. The sequenced material came from PBMCs or a T cell subset sorted from them (not recorded which). The chain recombines TRBV20-1 with TRBJ2-5; D gene unclear. This sequence was found in a man aged 18 to 30 who had mild COVID-19 (a few samples of this study predate the infection). Cell type and time point are not known. The CDR3 DNA reads TGCAGTGCTAGATTAGACCAAGAGACCCAGTACTTC. Protein sequence: CSARLDQETQYF.